This T cell receptor (beta chain) was retrieved from a study of T-cell reconstitution after alpha-beta-depleted transplantation in children. Study results and caveats: Recipient T cells and thymic progenitors that survived gave rise to the high TCRbeta diversity observed at day 60 in some patients. Among T cells one year after transplant, newly produced cells accounted for most counts and diversity.

This clonotype was seen more than once but under ten times. Its antigen is not identified. Researchers prepared the TCRbeta library using unique molecular identifiers, the study reports. TCRdb re-called the PCR reads through MiXCR, storing one row per CDR3 protein. The table includes about 980,000 distinct CDR3 sequences, about 29% detected once. CDR1 and CDR2 (germline): MGHRA, YSYEKL. The CDR3 runs 15 residues. Trimming removed 6 bases at V and 0 bases at J, with 12 bases between. V is TRBV4-1 and J is TRBJ1-5; D remains ambiguous. Specimen: PBMCs, mostly from graft donor cells, collected 360 days after TCRalphabeta/CD19-depleted stem cell transplant. The sequence derives from a boy in the first two years of life who had a stem cell transplant for SCID, so the T cells may come from the graft donor. The DNA of the CDR3 is TGCGCCAGCAGTACGGCCCCCCCTAGCAATCAGCCCCAGCATTTT. Its translation: CASSTAPPSNQPQHF.